This TCR beta chain was sequenced during a study of long-term antiretroviral therapy in people with HIV (dated 2022 in TCRdb). Describing the broader study: The earliest samples were collected about a decade before the 2015 WHO recommendation for immediate ART, when ART was typically delayed until CD4 counts fell. About 35% of the 30 participants with HIV were female. A retrospective serial study tested whether ART initiation and durable HIV suppression were associated with changes in peripheral blood TRB repertoire composition and diversity. No cross-contamination during QIAcube processing was shown when test extractions of a monoclonal T-cell line were performed alongside 30 to 40 polyclonal samples. From 25 to 30 adults with confirmed HIV infection, the cohort provided 192 cryopreserved PBMC samples, gathered serially across a mean of about six years (range 1-12).

The immunoSEQ hsTCRB v3.0 assay was used at survey level resolution for TRB variable region sequencing. TRB sequencing targeted a depth of roughly 35,000-55,000 T-cell genomes per sample. TRB libraries were pooled and sequenced on an Illumina MiSeq using a v3 150-cycle kit. Per the authors' processing: Repertoire analysis ran in R within a reproducible Nextflow workflow covering QC, data transformation and analysis. Custom analyses were implemented in LymphoSeq2, an R package for AIRR-Seq data exploration. After excluding a handful of samples that yielded fewer than 5000 total TRB sequences, approximately 180 HIV repertoires remained for analysis. Among the approximately 190 HIV repertoires that were kept, 59 were collected before ART initiation and 120 to 140 were collected after ART initiation. Repertoires were downsampled to 5000 TRB nucleotide sequences, with summary statistics averaged over 100 downsampling iterations. The analysis kept only TRB sequences whose CDR3 regions were at least seven amino acids long. Diversity was measured with a Shannon entropy-derived clonality score and the Gini coefficient. Repertoire networks linked the top 5000 CDR3 amino acid sequences whenever two sequences differed by an edit distance of one. For TRB CDR3 amino acid sequences, GLIPH2 was used to predict antigen specificity groups and MHC restriction. To flag known CMV, EBV, HIV or tissue antigen associations, CDR3 amino acid sequences were matched against VDJdb and McPAS-TCR. Pre-ART, post-ART and control groups were compared with Wilcoxon signed-rank tests and Holm-Bonferroni correction. Entries here come from immuneACCESS through TCRdb and include only in-frame sequences with V and J called. Some clones fail to appear in such tables; in the studies checked, an unresolved V gene covers under half of the shortfall, and the cause of the remainder is unknown. V, J and clone size are taken as reported in that table, and D and trimming were inferred from the DNA itself. In all, the sample holds tens of thousands of clones, and 80% to 85% of those were seen once. The ten largest account for under 6.5% of the sample.

Here is what the overall study found, with its caveats: The samples span the years 2004 to 2017, and the ART regimens used at that time may not be as effective as current regimens. Because PBMC availability was limited, only the TCR beta chain was sequenced, with no alpha chain pairing. Inferences about post-ART repertoire changes are limited because no data were available on ART adherence, viral resistance or therapy changes. CDR3 length ranges in HIV repertoires were narrower than in controls, and network structure suggested an antigen-experienced repertoire with only a slight naive shift after ART. At every time point, the repertoire was dominated by expanded TRB clones first identified before ART initiation, although this dominance fluctuated and, in many PLHIV, declined after ART. Because cell numbers in pre-ART samples were limited, unsorted PBMC were profiled instead of sorted CD4+ and CD8+ T cells. Starting ART was linked to a significant rise in TRB diversity, yet even after long-term ART the diversity remained significantly lower than in transplant donor controls.

To be included, a participant needed at least one PBMC sample from before ART initiation plus at least two post-ART samples. Treatment was received in the United States of America by all participants with HIV. Before DNA extraction, cryopreserved samples containing about 0.9-11 million PBMC were thawed and washed. At the time of the earliest PBMC sample, participants with HIV were aged between roughly 20 and 54 years. Each participant contributed PBMC samples from 1-4 timepoints before ART initiation and 2-8 timepoints after ART initiation, with a median of 7 samples. For every participant, serial HIV viral load, CD4+ T-cell count, ART history and demographic data were obtained. Genomic DNA was extracted from unsorted PBMC with a Qiagen kit on a QIAcube, with processing performed in batches of 12 samples. The germline V gene yields MDHEN for CDR1 and SYDVKM for CDR2. CDR3 length: 14 amino acids, cysteine to phenylalanine. Solely the CDR3 DNA is kept, with 42 bases framed from the first base. Trimming leaves V shorter by 6 bases and J shorter by 4 bases, with the junction holding 6 bases beyond the gene matches.

Note on this clone: Its antigen is still unknown. Per-base qualities were not stored, and no clone one base away is much larger.

The specimen was unsorted PBMCs, collected 1 year after starting antiretroviral therapy. Recombination connected TRBV28 to TRBJ1-5, and 7 junction bases match TRBD1. The receptor's source is a man aged 18 to 29 with HIV. The sequenced DNA: TGTGCCAGCAGGACAGGGAAGGGGAATCAGCCCCAGCATTTT. Its translation is CASRTGKGNQPQHF.